This TCR beta chain was sequenced in a study of T-cell reconstitution after alpha-beta-depleted transplantation in children. At least ten counts were recorded for this clonotype. Germline CDR1 and CDR2: MNHEY and SVGEGT. This CDR3 is built from 16 residues. V trimming: 6 bases; J trimming: 4 bases; junction bases outside the gene matches: 8. Unique molecular identifiers were incorporated during preparation of the TCRbeta library. TCRdb used MiXCR to reprocess the PCR reads, holding one entry per CDR3 protein. The sample shows some 530,000 distinct CDR3 sequences, around 13% of them seen only once. Sample: PBMCs from the stem cell graft donor, taken from the stem cell graft. This sequence originates from a human donor who donated a stem cell graft to a child with combined immunodeficiency. V and J are TRBV6-2 or TRBV6-3 and TRBJ2-1; 11 positions match TRBD1. CDR3 in DNA: TGTGCCAGCAGAACGCGGACAGGGGGCTCGTACAATGAGCAGTTCTTC. This codes for CASRTRTGGSYNEQFF.